This is a list of T cell receptor beta chains from one sample in a study of cytomegalovirus exposure and HLA in healthy donors. Clones were read by immunoSEQ multiplex PCR, and TCRdb kept only the in-frame ones, dropping some. The data show nearly 95,000 clones, more than 75% seen once. Material for sequencing was PBMCs. Receptor source: a middle-aged woman in good health and CMV-seronegative. CDR3s include the opening cysteine and the closing phenylalanine or tryptophan. The D gene is left open where the match is weak. Clone sizes are given selectively: once, few, many, or a class where the clone is expanded.

V	D	size	J	CDR3	DNA
TRBV29-1	.	.	TRBJ2-3	CSSSGGLLSTDTQYF	TGCAGCTCGAGTGGGGGACTGCTTAGCACAGATACGCAGTATTTT
TRBV4-2	.	.	TRBJ1-5	CASSQEPGYSNQPQHF	TGTGCCAGCAGCCAAGAACCAGGATATAGCAATCAGCCCCAGCATTTT
TRBV19	TRBD1	.	TRBJ1-3	CASSIDGTGLSSGNTIYF	TGTGCCAGTAGTATAGATGGGACAGGGTTAAGCTCTGGAAACACCATATATTTT
TRBV5-6	TRBD1	few	TRBJ1-5	CASSLAGYRGDQPQHF	TGTGCCAGCAGCTTGGCGGGGTACAGGGGGGATCAGCCCCAGCATTTT
TRBV25-1	TRBD1	.	TRBJ1-1	CASSEFIGTGKNTEAFF	TGTGCCAGCAGTGAATTTATTGGGACAGGGAAGAACACTGAAGCTTTCTTT
TRBV15	TRBD1	.	TRBJ1-2	CATSRDRMMGQGHYGYTF	TGTGCCACCAGCAGAGATAGGATGATGGGACAGGGCCACTATGGCTACACCTTC
TRBV2	TRBD1	few	TRBJ1-3	CASSRPGTGIDTIYF	TGTGCCAGCAGCCGACCCGGGACAGGTATAGACACCATATATTTT
TRBV5-1	TRBD2	.	TRBJ2-3	CASSTGLAGGVDTQYF	TGCGCCAGCAGCACGGGACTAGCGGGGGGGGTAGATACGCAGTATTTT
TRBV6-5	TRBD1	few	TRBJ1-1	CASSEQGRGAFF	TGTGCCAGCAGTGAACAGGGGCGAGGGGCTTTCTTT
TRBV30	TRBD1	.	TRBJ1-5	CAWSVQGTGGWQPQNF	TGTGCCTGGAGTGTACAGGGGACAGGGGGATGGCAGCCCCAGAATTTT
TRBV29-1	TRBD1	.	TRBJ2-1	CSGDRDEGQFF	TGCAGCGGGGACAGGGACGAGGGGCAGTTCTTC
TRBV19	.	.	TRBJ2-5	CASISTGGETQYF	TGTGCCAGTATATCGACTGGTGGAGAGACCCAGTACTTC
TRBV7-6	.	.	TRBJ1-2	CASSLDGGYGYTF	TGTGCCAGCAGCTTAGACGGTGGCTATGGCTACACCTTC
TRBV6-5	TRBD2	.	TRBJ2-1	CASSYSEAGGSNEQFF	TGTGCCAGCAGTTACTCAGAAGCGGGGGGTAGCAATGAGCAGTTCTTC
TRBV5-4	.	.	TRBJ1-1	CASSNREGTEAFF	TGTGCCAGCAGCAACCGGGAAGGCACTGAAGCTTTCTTT
TRBV5-4	TRBD1	.	TRBJ2-5	CASSLGRDRETQYF	TGTGCCAGCAGCTTAGGCCGGGACAGGGAGACCCAGTACTTC
TRBV5-1	.	.	TRBJ1-6	CASSSPDSTSLHF	TGCGCCAGCAGCTCCCCTGACTCCACCAGCCTCCACTTT
TRBV7-3	.	.	TRBJ2-3	CASSRDFKNTQYF	TGTGCCAGCTCCCGGGACTTCAAAAATACGCAGTATTTT
TRBV30	.	.	TRBJ1-2	CAWSSGESYYGYTF	TGTGCCTGGAGTTCAGGGGAGTCCTACTATGGCTACACCTTC
TRBV15	.	.	TRBJ2-3	CATSSTPDTQYF	TGTGCCACCAGCAGCACACCAGATACGCAGTATTTT
TRBV7-9	TRBD1	once	TRBJ2-7	CASSSRTGRGVTYEQYF	TGTGCCAGCAGCTCTAGGACAGGCAGAGGGGTGACCTACGAGCAGTACTTC
TRBV6-6	TRBD2	.	TRBJ2-3	CASSYFSGGSTDTQYF	TGTGCCAGCAGTTACTTTTCGGGGGGTAGCACAGATACGCAGTATTTT
TRBV7-2	TRBD1	.	TRBJ2-7	CASSSDGQGEQYF	TGTGCCAGCAGCTCGGACGGACAGGGCGAGCAGTACTTC
TRBV5-1	.	few	TRBJ1-1	CASSLEDSSNTEAFF	TGCGCCAGCAGCCTTGAGGACAGCTCGAACACTGAAGCTTTCTTT
TRBV15	TRBD1	.	TRBJ2-1	CATSREQGNYNEQFF	TGTGCCACCAGCAGAGAACAGGGGAATTACAATGAGCAGTTCTTC
TRBV10-1	.	.	TRBJ1-5	CARGGYGPQHF	TGCGCCAGGGGGGGATACGGGCCCCAGCATTTT
TRBV5-6	.	.	TRBJ2-3	CASNLGGADTQYF	TGTGCCAGCAACTTAGGGGGGGCGGATACGCAGTATTTT
TRBV6-1	TRBD1	.	TRBJ1-3	CASSKLTTGAGIYF	TGTGCCAGCAGTAAACTAACAACAGGGGCCGGAATATATTTT
TRBV5-1	TRBD1	.	TRBJ1-6	CASSFTLGTGGSSYNSPLHF	TGCGCCAGCAGCTTCACCCTGGGGACAGGGGGCTCATCCTATAATTCACCCCTCCACTTT
TRBV6-5	.	.	TRBJ1-6	CASSLRTLYNSPLHF	TGTGCCAGCAGCCTCCGGACACTGTATAATTCACCCCTCCACTTT
TRBV5-4	.	.	TRBJ1-2	CASSLGQRGYGYTF	TGTGCCAGCAGCTTAGGGCAAAGGGGCTATGGCTACACCTTC
TRBV18	.	.	TRBJ1-2	CASRGQRGGYTF	TGTGCCAGCCGGGGACAAAGAGGTGGCTACACCTTC
TRBV27	.	.	TRBJ2-7	CASKRGDIMVREQYF	TGTGCCAGCAAACGAGGGGACATCATGGTACGCGAGCAGTACTTC
TRBV5-4	TRBD2	.	TRBJ2-1	CASSTLAGGGNEQFF	TGTGCCAGCAGCACCCTAGCGGGGGGCGGAAATGAGCAGTTCTTC
TRBV19	.	many	TRBJ1-2	CASVTGSGGYTF	TGTGCCAGTGTTACAGGGTCGGGTGGCTACACCTTC
TRBV4-3	.	.	TRBJ2-5	CASSQDINYQETQYF	TGCGCCAGCAGCCAAGATATCAACTACCAAGAGACCCAGTACTTC
TRBV19	.	once	TRBJ1-6	CASSHGLLKSYNSPLHF	TGTGCCAGTAGCCATGGGCTGTTAAAGTCCTATAATTCACCCCTCCACTTT
TRBV7-6	TRBD2	.	TRBJ2-3	CASSAASGAVHDTQYF	TGTGCCAGCAGCGCGGCTAGCGGAGCCGTTCATGATACGCAGTATTTT
TRBV7-2	.	many	TRBJ2-2	CASSFSVTGELFF	TGTGCCAGCAGCTTCTCAGTCACCGGGGAGCTGTTTTTT
TRBV6-4	.	.	TRBJ1-3	CASSEHRNTIYF	TGTGCCAGCAGTGAGCACAGAAACACCATATATTTT
TRBV18	TRBD1	few	TRBJ2-1	CASSPVDREQFF	TGTGCCAGCTCACCAGTGGACAGGGAGCAGTTCTTC
TRBV29-1	.	.	TRBJ2-3	CSVEDRLVADTQYF	TGCAGCGTTGAAGATCGGCTAGTGGCAGATACGCAGTATTTT
TRBV30	.	.	TRBJ2-7	CAWSSPHYEQYF	TGTGCCTGGAGCAGTCCCCACTACGAGCAGTACTTC